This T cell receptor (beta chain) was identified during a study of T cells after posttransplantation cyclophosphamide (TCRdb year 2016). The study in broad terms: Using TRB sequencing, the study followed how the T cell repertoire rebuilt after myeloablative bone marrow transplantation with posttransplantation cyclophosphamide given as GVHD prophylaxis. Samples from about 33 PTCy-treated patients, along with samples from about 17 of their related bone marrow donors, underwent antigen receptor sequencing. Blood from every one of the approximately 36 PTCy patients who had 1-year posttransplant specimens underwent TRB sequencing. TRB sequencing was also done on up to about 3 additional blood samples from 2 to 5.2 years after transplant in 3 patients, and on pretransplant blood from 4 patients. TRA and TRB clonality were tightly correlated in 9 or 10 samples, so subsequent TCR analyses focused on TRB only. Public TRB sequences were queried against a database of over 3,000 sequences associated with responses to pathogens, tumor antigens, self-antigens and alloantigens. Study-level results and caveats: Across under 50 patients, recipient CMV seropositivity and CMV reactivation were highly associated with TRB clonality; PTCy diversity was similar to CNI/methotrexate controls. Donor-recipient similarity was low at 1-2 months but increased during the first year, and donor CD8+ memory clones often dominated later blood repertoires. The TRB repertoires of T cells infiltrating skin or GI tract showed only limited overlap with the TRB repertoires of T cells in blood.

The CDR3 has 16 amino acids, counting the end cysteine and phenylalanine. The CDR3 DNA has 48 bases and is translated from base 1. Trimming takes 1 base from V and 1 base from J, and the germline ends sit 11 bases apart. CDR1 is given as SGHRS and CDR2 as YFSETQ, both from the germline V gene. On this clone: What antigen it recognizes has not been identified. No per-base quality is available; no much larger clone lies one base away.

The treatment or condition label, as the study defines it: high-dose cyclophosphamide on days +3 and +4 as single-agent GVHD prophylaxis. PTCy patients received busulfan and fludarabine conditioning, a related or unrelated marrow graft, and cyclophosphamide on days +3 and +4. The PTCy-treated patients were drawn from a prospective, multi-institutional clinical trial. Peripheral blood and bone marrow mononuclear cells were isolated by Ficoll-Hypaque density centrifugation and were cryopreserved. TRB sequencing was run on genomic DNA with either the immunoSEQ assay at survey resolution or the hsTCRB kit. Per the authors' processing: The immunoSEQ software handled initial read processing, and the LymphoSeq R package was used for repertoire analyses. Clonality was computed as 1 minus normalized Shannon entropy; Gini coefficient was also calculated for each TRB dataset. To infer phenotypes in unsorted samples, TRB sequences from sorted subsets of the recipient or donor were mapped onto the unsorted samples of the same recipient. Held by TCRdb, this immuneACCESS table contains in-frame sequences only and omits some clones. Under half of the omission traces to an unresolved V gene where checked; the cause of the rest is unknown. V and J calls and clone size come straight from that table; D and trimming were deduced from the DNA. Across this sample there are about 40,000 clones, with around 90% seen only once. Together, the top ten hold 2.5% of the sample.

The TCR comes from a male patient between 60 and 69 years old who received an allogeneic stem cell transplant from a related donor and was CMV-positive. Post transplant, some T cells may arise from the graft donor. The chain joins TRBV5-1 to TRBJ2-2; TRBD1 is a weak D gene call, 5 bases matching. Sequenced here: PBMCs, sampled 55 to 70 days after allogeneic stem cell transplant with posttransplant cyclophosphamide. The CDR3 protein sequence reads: CASSLKQAMNTGELFF. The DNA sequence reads TGCGCCAGCAGCTTGAAACAGGCTATGAACACCGGGGAGCTGTTTTTT.